The sample holds a few counts of the clone carrying this TCR beta chain. The antigen is undetermined. This CDR3 spans 19 amino acids. Germline-derived CDR1 and CDR2 are MGHDK and SYGVNS. V lost 0 bases and J 5 bases, leaving 22 bases between the germline ends. This entry comes from a study of CD8 T cells in ankylosing spondylitis. The study, taken as a whole, reports: A TCR beta motif of 7 to 9 highly homologous variants seemed to mark ankylosing spondylitis blood. With a CD8+ phenotype, disease-linked clones were relatively rare in peripheral blood. Some motif variants were previously reported in reactive arthritis synovial fluid and blood.

MiXCR, applied by TCRdb to the 5' RACE reads, yields one record per CDR3 protein. Among 450,000 to 550,000 distinct CDR3 sequences listed, approximately 5% were seen once. The receptor's source is a male donor with ankylosing spondylitis. Input material: blood, either unsorted or a sorted T cell fraction (not recorded which). The chain recombines TRBV25-1 with TRBJ2-2, with D tentatively TRBD2 (5 bases). The CDR3 DNA reads as TGTGCCAGCAGTGAATATTGGCAGACGGGCCCAGCGGCTACCGGGGAGCTGTTTTTT. As protein: CASSEYWQTGPAATGELFF.